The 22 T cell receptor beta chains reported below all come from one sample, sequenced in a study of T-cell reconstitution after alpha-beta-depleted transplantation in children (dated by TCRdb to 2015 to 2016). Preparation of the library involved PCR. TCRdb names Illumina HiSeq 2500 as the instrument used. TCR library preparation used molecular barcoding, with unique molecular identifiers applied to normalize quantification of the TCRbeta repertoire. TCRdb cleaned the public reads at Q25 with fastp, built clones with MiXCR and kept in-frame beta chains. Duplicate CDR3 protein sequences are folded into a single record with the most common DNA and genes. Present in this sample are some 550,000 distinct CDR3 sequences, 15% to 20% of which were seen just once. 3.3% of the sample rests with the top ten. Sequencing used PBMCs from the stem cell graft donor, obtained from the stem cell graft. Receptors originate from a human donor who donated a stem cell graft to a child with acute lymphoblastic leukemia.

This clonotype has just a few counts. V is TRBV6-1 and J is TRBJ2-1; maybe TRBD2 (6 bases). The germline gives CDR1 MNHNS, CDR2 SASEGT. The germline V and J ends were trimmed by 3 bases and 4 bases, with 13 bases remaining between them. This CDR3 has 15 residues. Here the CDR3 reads CASSETSLGYNEQFF. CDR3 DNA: TGTGCCAGCAGTGAGACTAGTTTGGGATACAATGAGCAGTTCTTC.

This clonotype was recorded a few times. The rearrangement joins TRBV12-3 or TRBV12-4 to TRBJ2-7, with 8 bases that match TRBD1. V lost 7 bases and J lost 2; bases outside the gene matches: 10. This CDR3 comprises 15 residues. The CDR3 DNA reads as TGTGCCAGCACCCCACCGGGACAGGCGACCTACGAGCAGTACTTC. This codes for CASTPPGQATYEQYF.

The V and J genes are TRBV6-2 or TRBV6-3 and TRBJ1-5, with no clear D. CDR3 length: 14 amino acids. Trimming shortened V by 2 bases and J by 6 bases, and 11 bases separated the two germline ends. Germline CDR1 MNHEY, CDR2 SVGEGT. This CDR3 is CASSYREDPQPQHF. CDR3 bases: TGTGCCAGCAGTTACCGGGAGGACCCTCAGCCCCAGCATTTT.

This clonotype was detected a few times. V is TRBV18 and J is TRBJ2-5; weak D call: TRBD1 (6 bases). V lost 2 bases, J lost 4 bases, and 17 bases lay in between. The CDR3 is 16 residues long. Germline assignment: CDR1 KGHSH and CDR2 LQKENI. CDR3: CASSPSSTGYGETQYF. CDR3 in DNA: TGTGCCAGCTCACCATCCTCTACAGGGTACGGAGAGACCCAGTACTTC.

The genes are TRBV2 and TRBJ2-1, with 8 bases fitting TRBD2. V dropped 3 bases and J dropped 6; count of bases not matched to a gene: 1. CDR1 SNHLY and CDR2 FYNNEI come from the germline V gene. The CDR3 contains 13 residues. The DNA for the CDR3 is TGTGCCAGCAGTGAGGGACTAGGCAATGAGCAGTTCTTC. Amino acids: CASSEGLGNEQFF.

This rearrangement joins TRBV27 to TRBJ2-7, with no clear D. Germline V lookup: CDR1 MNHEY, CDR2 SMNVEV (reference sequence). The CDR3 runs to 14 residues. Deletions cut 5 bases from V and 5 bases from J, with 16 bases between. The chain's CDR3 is CASSPKGRGDEQYF. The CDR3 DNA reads TGTGCCAGCAGTCCAAAAGGCCGAGGCGACGAGCAGTACTTC.

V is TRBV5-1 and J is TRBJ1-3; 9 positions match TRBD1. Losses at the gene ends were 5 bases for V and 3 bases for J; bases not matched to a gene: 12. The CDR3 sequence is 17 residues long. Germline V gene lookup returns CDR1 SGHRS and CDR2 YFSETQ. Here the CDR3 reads CASSHSGTGSIGNTIYF. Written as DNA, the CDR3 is TGCGCCAGCAGTCATTCTGGGACAGGGAGTATTGGAAACACCATATATTTT.

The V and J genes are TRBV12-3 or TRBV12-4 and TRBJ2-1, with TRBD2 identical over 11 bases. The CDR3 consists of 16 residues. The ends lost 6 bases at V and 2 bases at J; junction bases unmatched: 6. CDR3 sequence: CASRDLAGGPYNEQFF. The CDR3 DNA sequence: TGTGCCAGCAGGGACTTAGCGGGAGGGCCCTACAATGAGCAGTTCTTC.

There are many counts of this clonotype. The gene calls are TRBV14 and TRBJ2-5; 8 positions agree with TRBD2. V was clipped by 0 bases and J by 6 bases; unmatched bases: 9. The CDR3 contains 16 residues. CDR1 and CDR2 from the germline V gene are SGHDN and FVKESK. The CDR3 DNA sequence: TGTGCCAGCAGCCAAGATCTAAGCGGGAGCTGGCAGACCCAGTACTTC. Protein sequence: CASSQDLSGSWQTQYF.

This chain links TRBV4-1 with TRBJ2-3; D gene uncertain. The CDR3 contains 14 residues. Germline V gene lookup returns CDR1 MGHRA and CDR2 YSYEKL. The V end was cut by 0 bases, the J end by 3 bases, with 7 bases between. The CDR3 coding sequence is TGCGCCAGCAGCCAAGATCTGGTAACAGATACGCAGTATTTT. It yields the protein CASSQDLVTDTQYF.

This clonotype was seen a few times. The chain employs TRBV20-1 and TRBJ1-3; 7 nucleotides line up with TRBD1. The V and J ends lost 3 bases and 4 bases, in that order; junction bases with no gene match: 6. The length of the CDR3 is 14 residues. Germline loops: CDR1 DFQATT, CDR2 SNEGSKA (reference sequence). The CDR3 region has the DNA TGCAGTGCTAGGTCTGACAGGGTCGGAAACACCATATATTTT. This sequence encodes CSARSDRVGNTIYF.

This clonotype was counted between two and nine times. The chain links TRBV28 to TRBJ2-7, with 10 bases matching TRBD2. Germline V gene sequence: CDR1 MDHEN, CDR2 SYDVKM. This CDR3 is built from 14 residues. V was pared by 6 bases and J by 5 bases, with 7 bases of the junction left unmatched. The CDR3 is CASSPTSGKHEQYF. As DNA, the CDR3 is TGTGCCAGCAGCCCCACTAGCGGGAAACACGAGCAGTACTTC. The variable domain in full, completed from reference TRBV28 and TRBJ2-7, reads DVKVTQSSRYLVKRTGEKVFLECVQDMDHENMFWYRQDPGLGLRLIYFSYDVKMKEKGDIPEGYSVSREKKERFSLILESASTNQTSMYLCASSPTSGKHEQYFGPGTRLTVT.

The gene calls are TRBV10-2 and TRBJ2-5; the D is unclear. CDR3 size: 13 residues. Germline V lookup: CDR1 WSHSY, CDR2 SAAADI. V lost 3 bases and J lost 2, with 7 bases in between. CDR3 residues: CASSESTQETQYF. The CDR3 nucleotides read TGCGCCAGCAGTGAATCCACTCAAGAGACCCAGTACTTC.

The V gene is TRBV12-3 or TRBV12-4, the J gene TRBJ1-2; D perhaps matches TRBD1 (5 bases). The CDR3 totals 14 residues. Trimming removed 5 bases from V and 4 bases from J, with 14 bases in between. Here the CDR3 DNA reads TGTGCCAGCAGTCAAAGCACAGGACTCTATGGCTACACCTTC. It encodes CASSQSTGLYGYTF.

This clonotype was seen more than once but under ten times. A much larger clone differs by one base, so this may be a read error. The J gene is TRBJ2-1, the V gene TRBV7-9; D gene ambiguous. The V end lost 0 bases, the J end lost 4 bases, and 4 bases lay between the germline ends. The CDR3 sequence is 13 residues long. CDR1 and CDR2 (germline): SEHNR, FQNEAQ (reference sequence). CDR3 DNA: TGTGCCAGCAGCTTAGCCCGGTACAATGAGCAGTTCTTC. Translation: CASSLARYNEQFF.

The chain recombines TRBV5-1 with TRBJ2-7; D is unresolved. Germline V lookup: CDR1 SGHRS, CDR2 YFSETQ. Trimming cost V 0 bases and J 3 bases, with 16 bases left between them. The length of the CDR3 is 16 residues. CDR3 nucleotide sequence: TGCGCCAGCAGCTTGGCCCTACAAGATCCGGGCTACGAGCAGTACTTC. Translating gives CASSLALQDPGYEQYF. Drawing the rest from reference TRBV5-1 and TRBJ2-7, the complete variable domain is KAGVTQTPRYLIKTRGQQVTLSCSPISGHRSVSWYQQTPGQGLQFLFEYFSETQRNKGNFPGRFSGRQFSNSRSEMNVSTLELGDSALYLCASSLALQDPGYEQYFGPGTRLTVT.

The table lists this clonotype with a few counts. CDR3 nucleotide sequence: TGTGCCAGCACGGAACAGATCTACGAGCAGTACTTC. This sequence encodes CASTEQIYEQYF. V and J are TRBV6-1 and TRBJ2-7; D gene ambiguous. CDR1 and CDR2 from the germline V gene are MNHNS and SASEGT. The V end was cut by 7 bases, the J end by 3 bases, with 10 bases between. This CDR3 is built from 12 residues.

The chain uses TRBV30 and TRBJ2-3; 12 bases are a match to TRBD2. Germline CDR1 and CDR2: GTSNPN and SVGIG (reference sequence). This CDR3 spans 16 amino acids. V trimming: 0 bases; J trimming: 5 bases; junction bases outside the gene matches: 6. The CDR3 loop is CAWSVRGLAGKDTQYF. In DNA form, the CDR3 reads TGTGCCTGGAGTGTACGTGGACTAGCGGGAAAAGATACGCAGTATTTT.

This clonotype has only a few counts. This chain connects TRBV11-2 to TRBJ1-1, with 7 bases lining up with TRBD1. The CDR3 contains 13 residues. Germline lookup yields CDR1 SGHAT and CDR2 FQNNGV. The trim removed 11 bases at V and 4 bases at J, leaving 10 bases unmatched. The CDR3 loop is CAHQGGAGTEAFF. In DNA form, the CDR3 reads TGTGCCCACCAGGGGGGGGCAGGCACTGAAGCTTTCTTT. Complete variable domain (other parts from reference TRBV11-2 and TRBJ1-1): EAGVAQSPRYKIIEKRQSVAFWCNPISGHATLYWYQQILGQGPKLLIQFQNNGVVDDSQLPKDRFSAERLKGVDSTLKIQPAKLEDSAVYLCAHQGGAGTEAFFGQGTRLTVV.

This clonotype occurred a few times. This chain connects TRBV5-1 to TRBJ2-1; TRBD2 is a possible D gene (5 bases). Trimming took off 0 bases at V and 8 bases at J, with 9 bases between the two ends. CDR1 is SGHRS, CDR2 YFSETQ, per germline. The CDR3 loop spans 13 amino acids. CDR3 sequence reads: CASSLEGVYEQFF. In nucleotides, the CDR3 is TGCGCCAGCAGCTTGGAGGGAGTCTATGAGCAGTTCTTC.

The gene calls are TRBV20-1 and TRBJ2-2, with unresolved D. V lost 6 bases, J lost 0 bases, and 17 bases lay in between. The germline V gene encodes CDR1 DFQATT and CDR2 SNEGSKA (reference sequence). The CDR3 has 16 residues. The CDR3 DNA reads TGCAGTGCATCCTTCGGCGCGTTCGCGAACACCGGGGAGCTGTTTTTT. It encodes CSASFGAFANTGELFF.

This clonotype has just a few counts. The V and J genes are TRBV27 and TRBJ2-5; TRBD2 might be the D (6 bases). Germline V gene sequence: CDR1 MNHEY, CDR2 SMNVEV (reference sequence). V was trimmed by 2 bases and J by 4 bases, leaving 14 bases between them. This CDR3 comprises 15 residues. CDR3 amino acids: CASSLRGAGGETQYF. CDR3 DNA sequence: TGTGCCAGCAGTTTACGAGGAGCGGGTGGAGAGACCCAGTACTTC.